The 17 T cell receptor beta chains in this list originate from one sample, sequenced in a study of blood T cell repertoires in COVID-19. Libraries were prepared by immunoSEQ multiplex PCR; TCRdb keeps only in-frame clonotypes and omits some of them. In the table there are about 54,000 clones, roughly 80% of which are singletons. The sequenced sample was peripheral blood. The receptors here all came from a human donor in a cohort sampled during active COVID-19.

CDR3 sequence: CASSSTDRGQGNTIYF. CDR3 DNA sequence: TGTGCCAGCAGCTCTACGGACAGGGGGCAAGGAAACACCATATATTTT. J is TRBJ1-3 and V is TRBV7-9, with 11 bases that match TRBD1. J lost 4 bases, V lost 4 bases, and 6 bases had no gene match. The CDR3 spans 16 residues. The V gene's germline CDR1 is SEHNR and CDR2 FQNEAQ (reference sequence).

The J gene is TRBJ1-1, the V gene TRBV6-6; 9 nucleotides line up with TRBD1. The J segment lost 3 bases and the V segment lost 2 bases, leaving 7 bases of the junction unmatched. The germline gives CDR1 MNHNY, CDR2 SVGAGI (reference sequence). The CDR3 is made up of 16 amino acids. CDR3 DNA sequence: TGTGCCAGCAGTTACGGTAAGGGACAGGGATACACTGAAGCTTTCTTT. Its translation is CASSYGKGQGYTEAFF.

The genes are TRBV6-5 and TRBJ1-6; 9 nucleotides align to TRBD1. Germline lookup yields CDR1 MNHEY and CDR2 SVGAGI. The CDR3 has 13 residues. V dropped 6 bases and J dropped 11; count of bases not matched to a gene: 5. CDR3 sequence: CASSGTGKTPLHF. CDR3 bases: TGTGCCAGCAGCGGGACAGGGAAAACACCCCTCCACTTT.

This clone has a single count. The chain links TRBV6-2 or TRBV6-3 to TRBJ1-4; TRBD1 might be the D (5 bases). CDR1 MNHEY and CDR2 SVGEGT come from the germline V gene. The CDR3 contains 14 residues. Trimming shortened V by 4 bases and J by 5 bases, and 11 bases separated the two germline ends. The CDR3 spells CASSSGVRNEKLFF. For the CDR3, the DNA is TGTGCCAGCAGTTCGGGGGTCCGAAATGAAAAACTGTTTTTT.

The gene calls are TRBV7-7 and TRBJ2-5; 7 bases are a match to TRBD1. Germline V gene lookup returns CDR1 SSHAT and CDR2 FNYEAQ (reference sequence). The trim removed 5 bases at V and 5 bases at J, leaving 11 bases unmatched. This CDR3 is 15 amino acids long. The CDR3 protein is CASSPQQGTRETQYF. CDR3 in DNA: TGTGCCAGCAGCCCCCAACAGGGGACGAGGGAGACCCAGTACTTC.

CDR3 bases: TGTGCCAGCAGGTGGACAGGGTTGACAGATACGCAGTATTTT. It is translated as CASRWTGLTDTQYF. This rearrangement joins TRBV7-9 to TRBJ2-3; the match to TRBD1 covers 8 bases. Trimming removed 6 bases from V and 3 bases from J; junction bases left unmatched: 5. The germline CDR1 and CDR2 sequences are SEHNR and FQNEAQ (reference sequence). The CDR3 extends over 14 amino acids.

This chain joins TRBV4-3 and TRBJ2-3; 8 positions agree with TRBD1. This CDR3 contains 15 residues. V was clipped by 5 bases and J by 2 bases; unmatched bases: 6. Germline V gene sequence: CDR1 LGHNA, CDR2 YSLEER. The CDR3 loop is CASSSRTGITDTQYF. CDR3 nucleotide sequence: TGCGCCAGCAGCTCCCGGACAGGGATCACAGATACGCAGTATTTT.

The gene calls are TRBV10-2 and TRBJ1-6; 9 nucleotides align to TRBD1. The germline V gene encodes CDR1 WSHSY and CDR2 SAAADI. The CDR3 consists of 14 residues. V was pared by 6 bases and J by 7 bases, with 4 bases of the junction left unmatched. CDR3 residues: CASRAGTGNSPLHF. The DNA of the CDR3 is TGCGCCAGCAGGGCCGGGACAGGGAATTCACCCCTCCACTTT.

J is TRBJ2-7 and V is TRBV28; a weak D match, TRBD2 (5 bases). Germline V gene sequence: CDR1 MDHEN, CDR2 SYDVKM. This CDR3 contains 14 residues. Trimming cost V 3 bases and J 3 bases, with 12 bases left between them. This CDR3 is CASSFTSYLYEQYF. The CDR3 DNA sequence: TGTGCCAGCAGTTTCACTAGTTATCTCTACGAGCAGTACTTC. Full variable domain (rest looked up from reference TRBV28 and TRBJ2-7): DVKVTQSSRYLVKRTGEKVFLECVQDMDHENMFWYRQDPGLGLRLIYFSYDVKMKEKGDIPEGYSVSREKKERFSLILESASTNQTSMYLCASSFTSYLYEQYFGPGTRLTVT.

V usage is TRBV5-4 and J usage is TRBJ2-1; TRBD2 matches at 11 bases. CDR1 and CDR2 from the germline V gene are SGHNT and YYREEE (reference sequence). V trimming: 2 bases; J trimming: 7 bases; junction bases outside the gene matches: 8. CDR3 length: 16 amino acids. DNA of the CDR3: TGTGCCAGCAGCTTAGATAGCGGGGGGGCAGGAAATGAGCAGTTCTTC. Translation gives CASSLDSGGAGNEQFF. The full variable domain, completed using reference TRBV5-4 and TRBJ2-1, is ETGVTQSPTHLIKTRGQQVTLRCSSQSGHNTVSWYQQALGQGPQFIFQYYREEENGRGNFPPRFSGLQFPNYSSELNVNALELDDSALYLCASSLDSGGAGNEQFFGPGTRLTVL.

This clone was seen once. V is TRBV18 and J is TRBJ1-1; D remains ambiguous. The CDR3 runs to 14 residues. V was trimmed by 5 bases and J by 5 bases, leaving 15 bases between them. CDR1 and CDR2 from the germline V gene are KGHSH and LQKENI. CDR3 DNA sequence: TGTGCCAGCTCATCGGCGGTTTCGGCTACTGAAGCTTTCTTT. Translated: CASSSAVSATEAFF. Full variable domain (outside the CDR3, taken from reference TRBV18 and TRBJ1-1): NAGVMQNPRHLVRRRGQEARLRCSPMKGHSHVYWYRQLPEEGLKFMVYLQKENIIDESGMPKERFSAEFPKEGPSILRIQQVVRGDSAAYFCASSSAVSATEAFFGQGTRLTVV.

The chain employs TRBV6-4 and TRBJ2-3, with 9 nucleotides matching TRBD2. Germline CDR1 is MRHNA and CDR2 is SNTAGT. CDR3 length: 15 amino acids. The trim removed 3 bases at V and 6 bases at J, leaving 7 bases unmatched. DNA of the CDR3: TGTGCCAGCAGTGAAGCGGGAGGAGCGTCTGATACGCAGTATTTT. Residues: CASSEAGGASDTQYF.

This clone is a singleton in its sample. The chain couples TRBV6-5 to TRBJ1-2; D gene uncertain. The germline V gene encodes CDR1 MNHEY and CDR2 SVGAGI. Trimming removed 10 bases from V and 4 bases from J, with 16 bases in between. The CDR3 runs 13 residues. CDR3 loop: CATGVGITYGYTF. The CDR3 nucleotides are TGTGCCACCGGGGTGGGCATTACCTATGGCTACACCTTC.

The rearrangement joins TRBV27 to TRBJ1-4, with 7 bases fitting TRBD1. The CDR3 totals 17 residues. With V trimmed by 3 bases and J by 7 bases, 14 bases remained unmatched. Looked up from germline, CDR1 is MNHEY and CDR2 is SMNVEV (reference sequence). The CDR3 region has the DNA TGTGCCAGCAGTTTCGCCAGGGGGGATATTCAAGCTGAAAAACTGTTTTTT. It encodes CASSFARGDIQAEKLFF.

The chain is built from TRBV27 and TRBJ1-2; tentative D call: TRBD1 (6 bases). This CDR3 contains 13 residues. The germline CDR1 and CDR2 sequences are MNHEY and SMNVEV (reference sequence). Deletions cut 5 bases from V and 8 bases from J, with 15 bases between. CDR3 coding DNA: TGTGCCAGCAGTGCCTCAAAGGGGGGGGGCTACACCTTC. It specifies CASSASKGGGYTF.

The CDR3 reads CASSHSGGAHNEQFF. Written as DNA, the CDR3 is TGTGCCAGCAGCCATAGCGGGGGGGCCCACAATGAGCAGTTCTTC. The V gene is TRBV7-2, the J gene TRBJ2-1, with 11 nucleotides matching TRBD2. This CDR3 is built from 15 residues. Germline loops: CDR1 SGHTA, CDR2 FQGNSA. V was pared by 5 bases and J by 5 bases, with 5 bases of the junction left unmatched.

The rearrangement links TRBV2 to TRBJ1-2; D is ambiguous. Trimming cost V 3 bases and J 7 bases, with 9 bases left between them. CDR3 length equals 12 residues. Germline-derived CDR1 and CDR2 are SNHLY and FYNNEI. The CDR3 protein is CASSDGVSGYTF. CDR3 coding DNA: TGTGCCAGCAGTGACGGGGTTAGTGGCTACACCTTC.